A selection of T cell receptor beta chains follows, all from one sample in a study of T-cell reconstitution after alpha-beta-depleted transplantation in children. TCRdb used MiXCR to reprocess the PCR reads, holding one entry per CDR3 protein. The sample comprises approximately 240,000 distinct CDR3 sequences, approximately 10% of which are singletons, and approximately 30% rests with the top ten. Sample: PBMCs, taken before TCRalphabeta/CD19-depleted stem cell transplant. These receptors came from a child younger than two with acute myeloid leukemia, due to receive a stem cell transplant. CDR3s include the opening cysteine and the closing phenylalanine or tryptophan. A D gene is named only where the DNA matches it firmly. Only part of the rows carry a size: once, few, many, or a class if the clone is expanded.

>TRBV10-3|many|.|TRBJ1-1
CAISEHTEAFF
TGTGCCATCAGTGAACACACTGAAGCTTTCTTT
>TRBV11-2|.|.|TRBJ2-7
CASSFIGGVVEQYF
TGTGCCAGCAGCTTCATCGGCGGGGTGGTCGAGCAGTACTTC
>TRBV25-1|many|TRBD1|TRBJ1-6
CASSALQGAYSPLHF
TGTGCCAGCAGTGCCTTACAGGGGGCATATTCACCCCTCCACTTT
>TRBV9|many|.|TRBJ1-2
CASSVEGYGYTF
TGTGCCAGCAGCGTAGAGGGTTACGGCTACACCTTC
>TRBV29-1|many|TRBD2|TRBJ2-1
CSAVAPAGGGLYNEQFF
TGCAGCGCGGTGGCCCCAGCGGGAGGGGGTCTCTACAATGAGCAGTTCTTC
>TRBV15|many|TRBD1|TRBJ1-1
CATSRGTVLNTEAFF
TGTGCCACCAGCCGGGGGACAGTTTTGAACACTGAAGCTTTCTTT
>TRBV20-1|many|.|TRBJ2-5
CSAVGVRETQYF
TGCAGTGCCGTGGGGGTGAGGGAGACCCAGTACTTC
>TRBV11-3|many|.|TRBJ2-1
CASSLGGISYNEQFF
TGTGCCAGCAGCTTGGGGGGAATCTCCTACAATGAGCAGTTCTTC
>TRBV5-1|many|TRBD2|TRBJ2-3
CASSLWAGGDTQYF
TGCGCCAGCAGCTTGTGGGCGGGAGGGGATACGCAGTATTTT
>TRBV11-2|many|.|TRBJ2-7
CASSRAAFSYEQYF
TGTGCCAGCAGCCGTGCAGCCTTCTCCTACGAGCAGTACTTC
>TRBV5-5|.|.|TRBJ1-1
CASSQGPTMGTEAFF
TGTGCCAGCAGCCAGGGACCCACTATGGGCACTGAAGCTTTCTTT
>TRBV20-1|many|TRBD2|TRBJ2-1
CSALAGDYYNEQFF
TGCAGTGCCCTAGCGGGAGACTACTACAATGAGCAGTTCTTC
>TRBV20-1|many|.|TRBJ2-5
CSARPDSSRGETQYF
TGCAGTGCTAGACCCGACTCGTCTCGCGGGGAGACCCAGTACTTC
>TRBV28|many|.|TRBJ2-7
CASRHYGRSSYEQYF
TGTGCCAGCCGTCACTACGGACGGAGCTCCTACGAGCAGTACTTC
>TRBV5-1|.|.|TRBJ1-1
CASSLAGGSMNTEAFF
TGCGCCAGCAGCTTGGCCGGAGGGTCCATGAACACTGAAGCTTTCTTT
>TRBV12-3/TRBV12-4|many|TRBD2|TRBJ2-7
CASSLAGDEQYF
TGTGCCAGCTCCCTAGCGGGAGACGAGCAGTACTTC
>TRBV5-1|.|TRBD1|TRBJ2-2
CASRPGTGNTGELFF
TGCGCCAGCAGACCCGGGACAGGTAACACCGGGGAGCTGTTTTTT
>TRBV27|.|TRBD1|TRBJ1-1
CASSRTGVEEALF
TGTGCCAGCAGTAGGACAGGGGTGGAGGAAGCTTTGTTT
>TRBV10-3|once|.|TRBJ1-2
CAISEGSGRGYTF
TGTGCCATCAGTGAGGGGTCAGGGAGGGGCTACACCTTC
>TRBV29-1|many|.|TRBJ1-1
CSGCLSSTEAFF
TGCAGCGGCTGCCTGTCTAGCACTGAAGCTTTCTTT
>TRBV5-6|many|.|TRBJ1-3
CASSLNPGTGNTIYF
TGTGCCAGCAGCTTGAATCCAGGGACTGGAAACACCATATATTTT
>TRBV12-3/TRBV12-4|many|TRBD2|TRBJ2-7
CASTSGRTPSYHEQYF
TGTGCCAGCACTAGCGGGAGAACCCCCTCCTACCACGAGCAGTACTTC
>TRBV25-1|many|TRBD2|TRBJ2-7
CASSPAAGVPYEQYF
TGTGCCAGCAGCCCGGCAGCGGGAGTCCCCTACGAGCAGTACTTC
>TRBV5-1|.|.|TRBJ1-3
CASSLTMTASGNTIYF
TGCGCCAGCAGCCTCACCATGACAGCCTCTGGAAACACCATATATTTT
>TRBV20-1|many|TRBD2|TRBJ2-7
CSAHSGRAYEQYF
TGCAGTGCTCATAGCGGGAGGGCCTACGAGCAGTACTTC
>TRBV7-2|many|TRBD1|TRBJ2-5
CASKLGQGTETQYF
TGTGCCAGCAAACTAGGACAGGGGACAGAGACCCAGTACTTC
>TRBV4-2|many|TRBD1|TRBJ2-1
CASSPGQGAFVTYNEQFF
TGTGCCAGCAGCCCCGGACAGGGGGCTTTTGTAACCTACAATGAGCAGTTCTTC
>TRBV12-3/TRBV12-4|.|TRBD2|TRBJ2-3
CVSSGRGADTQYF
TGTGTCAGCAGCGGCCGGGGGGCAGATACGCAGTATTTT
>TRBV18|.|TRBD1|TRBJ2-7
CASSPPSRTGYEQYF
TGTGCCAGCTCACCACCGTCTAGGACAGGCTACGAGCAGTACTTC
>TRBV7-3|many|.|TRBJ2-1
CASSLRQSAFSSYNEQFF
TGTGCCAGCAGCTTACGTCAGTCGGCTTTCAGCTCCTACAATGAGCAGTTCTTC
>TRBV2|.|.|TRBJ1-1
CASTTNRNTEAFF
TGTGCCAGCACCACGAATAGGAACACTGAAGCTTTCTTT
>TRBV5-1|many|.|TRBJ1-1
CASSSKRRNTEAFF
TGCGCCAGCAGCTCTAAGAGGAGGAACACTGAAGCTTTCTTT
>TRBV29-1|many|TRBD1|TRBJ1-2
CSVSRQGGGYTF
TGCAGCGTGAGCAGACAGGGTGGAGGCTACACCTTC
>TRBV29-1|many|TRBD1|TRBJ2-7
CSVADRDEQYF
TGCAGCGTGGCTGACAGGGACGAGCAGTACTTC
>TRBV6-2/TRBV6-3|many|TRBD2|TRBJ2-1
CASSYASGSYEQFF
TGTGCCAGCAGTTACGCTAGCGGGAGCTATGAGCAGTTCTTC
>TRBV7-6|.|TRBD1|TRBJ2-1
CASSHGQGGGQKQFF
TGTGCCAGCAGCCACGGACAGGGGGGGGGTCAAAAGCAGTTCTTC
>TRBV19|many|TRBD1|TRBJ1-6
CASSGGTASYSPLHF
TGTGCCAGTAGTGGGGGGACAGCCTCCTATTCACCCCTCCACTTT